A single sample is the source of the 15 T cell receptor beta chains below, sequenced in a study of regulatory T cells in long-lasting Graves disease. Regarding time point: newly diagnosed GD, antithyroid drugs for less than 3 months. PBMC-derived RNA was used for the TCR library. Combining iRepertoire HTBI primers with Arm-PCR of CDR3 regions, the authors built TCR beta libraries. TCRdb itself ran the multiplex PCR reads through MiXCR, one entry per CDR3 protein. In the table there are 360,000 or so distinct CDR3 sequences, 10% to 15% of which are singletons. The same sample was also used in a study of T cells in Graves' hyperthyroidism and ophthalmopathy.

The source material was peripheral blood mononuclear cells (PBMCs), sampled at new diagnosis, from a patient treated with antithyroid drugs. Receptor source: a woman younger than 35 with Graves disease.

In its sample, this clonotype was seen many times. The rearrangement joins TRBV6-6 to TRBJ2-7; D possibly corresponds to TRBD1 (6 bases). The V gene's germline CDR1 is MNHNY and CDR2 SVGAGI (reference sequence). This CDR3 comprises 13 residues. The V and J ends lost 0 bases and 6 bases respectively, with 9 bases between them. The CDR3 here is CASSYSDSGEQYV. CDR3 in DNA: TGTGCCAGCAGTTACTCGGACAGTGGCGAGCAGTACGTC.

Points on this clonotype: A clone one base away is much larger, so this may be a read error. The CDR3 coding sequence is TGTGCCAGCAGCCCGACAGGATCTAGCAATCGGCCCCAGCATTTT. Protein product: CASSPTGSSNRPQHF. The rearrangement links TRBV6-1 to TRBJ1-5; a possible D gene is TRBD1 (6 bases). The CDR3 has 15 amino acids. CDR1 and CDR2 from the germline V gene are MNHNS and SASEGT.

About this clonotype itself: A much larger clone sits a single nucleotide away, making a read error possible. The CDR3 region has the DNA TGTGCCAGGAGCCCCGACAGGGGGATAGGGAACACTGAAGCTTTCTTT. It yields the protein CARSPDRGIGNTEAFF. V is TRBV11-2 and J is TRBJ1-1; 9 bases map to TRBD1. Unmatched junction bases numbered 12, after V lost 9 bases and J lost 1 base. This CDR3 region has 16 residues. The germline CDR1 and CDR2 sequences are SGHAT and FQNNGV.

The genes are TRBV19 and TRBJ1-5; possible D gene TRBD1, 5 bases. The germline gives CDR1 LNHDA, CDR2 SQIVND (reference sequence). V lost 7 bases and J lost 4, with 20 bases in between. The CDR3 is made up of 16 amino acids. In nucleotides, the CDR3 is TGTGCCAGTAATCTCATGTGGGCAGGGCCTAATCAGCCCCAGCATTTT. This translates into CASNLMWAGPNQPQHF.

The chain is built from TRBV7-3 and TRBJ1-5; D call uncertain. The CDR3 spans 18 residues. Germline CDR1 SGHTA, CDR2 FQGTGA. Trimming took off 5 bases at V and 0 bases at J, with 20 bases between the two ends. The DNA for the CDR3 is TGTGCCAGCAGCCCCCGTGACCCCGGGGAGGATAGCAATCAGCCCCAGCATTTT. It specifies CASSPRDPGEDSNQPQHF.

V and J are TRBV7-9 and TRBJ1-4; D call uncertain. Deletions cut 7 bases from V and 6 bases from J, with 12 bases between. Germline lookup yields CDR1 SEHNR and CDR2 FQNEAQ (reference sequence). The CDR3 totals 13 residues. CDR3 sequence reads: CASTKGSDEKLFF. In DNA, the CDR3 is TGTGCCAGCACCAAGGGTTCGGATGAAAAACTGTTTTTT.

This clonotype appeared many times. This rearrangement joins TRBV30 to TRBJ2-5, with D uncertain. V shed 2 bases and J shed 5 bases, with 9 bases lying between them. The CDR3 consists of 12 residues. The germline CDR1 and CDR2 sequences are GTSNPN and SVGIG (reference sequence). CDR3 sequence reads: CAWSPRRETQYF. The CDR3 DNA reads TGTGCCTGGAGTCCCAGGCGGGAGACCCAGTACTTC.

This clonotype was recorded at least ten times. This chain connects TRBV20-1 to TRBJ2-3; TRBD2 matches at 14 bases. With V trimmed by 5 bases and J by 3 bases, 4 bases remained unmatched. Germline CDR1 and CDR2: DFQATT and SNEGSKA (reference sequence). The CDR3 totals 15 residues. The CDR3 sequence is CSALTSGGATDTQYF. CDR3 coding DNA: TGCAGTGCTTTGACTAGCGGGGGGGCGACAGATACGCAGTATTTT.

This clonotype was detected ten times or more. V is TRBV18 and J is TRBJ2-5; no definite D call. The CDR3 contains 11 residues. Germline CDR1 reads KGHSH; CDR2 reads LQKENI. Between the trimmed V and J ends, which lost 6 bases and 1 base, there was a span of 3 bases. The CDR3 loop reads CASSTQETQYF. In nucleotides, the CDR3 is TGTGCCAGCTCCACCCAAGAGACCCAGTACTTC.

This clonotype was counted only a few times. The gene calls are TRBV5-1 and TRBJ1-2; D not certain. Germline CDR1 and CDR2: SGHRS and YFSETQ. Between the trimmed V and J ends, which lost 0 bases and 4 bases, there was a span of 13 bases. The CDR3 spans 15 residues. The CDR3 reads CASSLGSAKTYGYTF. CDR3 sequence (DNA): TGCGCCAGCAGCTTGGGATCGGCCAAAACCTATGGCTACACCTTC.

Comment on this clonotype: This sequence may be a read error, since a much larger clone differs from it by one base. This chain connects TRBV7-9 to TRBJ1-2; 7 bases fit TRBD1. Looked up from germline, CDR1 is SEHNR and CDR2 is FQNEAQ (reference sequence). The CDR3 is made up of 12 amino acids. The CDR3: CASQGGNHGYTF. DNA of the CDR3: TGTGCCTCCCAGGGGGGTAACCATGGCTACACCTTC.

This clonotype has at least ten counts. The genes are TRBV20-1 and TRBJ2-1; 7 bases align to TRBD2. V shed 2 bases, J shed 7 bases, and the junction held 8 bases outside the gene matches. This CDR3 has 14 residues. Per the germline V gene, CDR1 is DFQATT and CDR2 is SNEGSKA (reference sequence). CDR3 residues: CSARLVAGRNEQFF. Here the CDR3 DNA reads TGCAGTGCTAGATTGGTAGCGGGTCGTAATGAGCAGTTCTTC.

Many counts were recorded for this clonotype. The gene calls are TRBV10-3 and TRBJ1-1, with D tentatively TRBD1 (6 bases). V gave up 8 bases and J gave up 2 bases, with 15 bases separating them. The germline gives CDR1 ENHRY, CDR2 SYGVKD. CDR3 length: 14 residues. The CDR3 DNA sequence: TGTGCCATCTGGGACATCGGGAGTAACACTGAAGCTTTCTTT. This encodes CAIWDIGSNTEAFF.

This clonotype came up many times. The chain uses TRBV6-9 and TRBJ2-7; either TRBD1 or TRBD2 may supply D (5 bases each). The V gene's germline CDR1 is MNHGY and CDR2 SVAAGI. This CDR3 region has 14 residues. Deletions cut 3 bases from V and 2 bases from J, with 11 bases between. The DNA for the CDR3 is TGTGCCAGCAGTTACGGGGCGACAGCCTACGAGCAGTACTTC. It specifies CASSYGATAYEQYF.

This clonotype was recorded at least ten times. The chain links TRBV6-1 to TRBJ2-1, with 13 nucleotides matching TRBD2. The CDR3 sequence is 13 residues long. Germline V gene sequence: CDR1 MNHNS, CDR2 SASEGT. With V trimmed by 10 bases and J by 6 bases, 3 bases remained unmatched. The CDR3 DNA reads as TGTGCCACCGGACTAGCGGGAGTCAATGAGCAGTTCTTC. Protein: CATGLAGVNEQFF.